Shown below are 4 T cell receptor beta chains from a single sample sequenced in a study of blood T cells in healthy people across ages. A second PCR of 7 to 11 cycles used a sample-barcoded 5' primer and a J-beta primer mix. TCRdb fed the 5' RACE reads into MiXCR, producing one record per CDR3 protein. The table has roughly 900,000 distinct CDR3 sequences, 45% to 50% seen once. Input material: blood. These TCRs come from a man aged 25 to 40 in good health.

The chain has TRBV6-1 and TRBJ1-3; no definite D call. Trimming pared 1 base from V and 3 bases from J, leaving 7 bases between. The CDR3 runs 14 residues. The germline V gene encodes CDR1 MNHNS and CDR2 SASEGT. CDR3 amino acids: CASSEGVRGNTIYF. In nucleotides, the CDR3 is TGTGCCAGCAGTGAAGGAGTGCGTGGAAACACCATATATTTT.

About this clonotype itself: An end of the junction does not agree with germline; a read error may underlie this. V and J are TRBV20-1 and TRBJ1-3; possible D gene TRBD1, 6 bases. Germline-derived CDR1 and CDR2 are DFQATT and SNEGSKA (reference sequence). The CDR3 covers 16 residues. For the CDR3, the DNA is TGCAGTGCTAGAGATGACTGGGGGCTGACTGGAGACACCATATATTTT. Amino acid sequence: CSARDDWGLTGDTIYF.

This clonotype was found a few times. V gene TRBV3-1 combines with J gene TRBJ1-2, with D unclear. CDR1 and CDR2 from the germline V gene are LGHDT and YNNKEL (reference sequence). The V end was cut by 5 bases, the J end by 0 bases, with 7 bases between. The CDR3 runs to 13 residues. In nucleotides, the CDR3 is TGTGCCAGCAGCTACGAAGCTAACTATGGCTACACCTTC. Translation: CASSYEANYGYTF.

This clonotype was seen many times. CDR3 protein: CASSFRGYEQYF. CDR3 bases: TGTGCCAGCAGTTTCCGGGGGTATGAGCAGTACTTC. The chain recombines TRBV28 with TRBJ2-7; TRBD2 is a possible D gene (6 bases). The V gene lost 3 bases and the J gene lost 7 bases, with 10 bases spanning the gap. The CDR3 length is 12 residues. Germline loops: CDR1 MDHEN, CDR2 SYDVKM.